This T cell receptor beta chain is from a study of beta chain features in type 1 diabetes. Whole-study findings and limits: Among patients, naive, central memory and Treg TCRB repertoires appeared more similar than among healthy donors. The question left open here concerned HLA type influencing TCRB rearrangement.

This clone has only a few counts. Its antigen is unknown. The sample has other DNA sequences that encode this CDR3 too. CD4+ naive, central memory, regulatory and stem cell-like memory subsets were isolated by sorting on CD45RO/CCR7/CD25/CD127/CD95/CD27. Reverse transcribing all isolated RNA meant expressed TCRB transcripts were sequenced. Some clones are missing from TCRdb's copy, which holds only in-frame ones; the method was immunoSEQ multiplex PCR. The table has around 250,000 clones, 14% seen once; the top ten hold about 0.026%. This clonotype was obtained from a woman in her thirties or forties in good health. Sequencing was carried out using naive CD4+ T cells from blood.

This CDR3 is CATSREGGSYEQYF. The DNA of the CDR3 is TGTGCCACCAGCAGGGAGGGGGGGTCCTACGAGCAGTACTTC. The chain has TRBV15 and TRBJ2-7; TRBD2 might be the D (7 bases). Germline V gives CDR1 LNHNV, CDR2 YYDKDF (reference sequence). Trimming took off 3 bases at V and 1 base at J, with 10 bases between the two ends. The CDR3 has 14 residues.